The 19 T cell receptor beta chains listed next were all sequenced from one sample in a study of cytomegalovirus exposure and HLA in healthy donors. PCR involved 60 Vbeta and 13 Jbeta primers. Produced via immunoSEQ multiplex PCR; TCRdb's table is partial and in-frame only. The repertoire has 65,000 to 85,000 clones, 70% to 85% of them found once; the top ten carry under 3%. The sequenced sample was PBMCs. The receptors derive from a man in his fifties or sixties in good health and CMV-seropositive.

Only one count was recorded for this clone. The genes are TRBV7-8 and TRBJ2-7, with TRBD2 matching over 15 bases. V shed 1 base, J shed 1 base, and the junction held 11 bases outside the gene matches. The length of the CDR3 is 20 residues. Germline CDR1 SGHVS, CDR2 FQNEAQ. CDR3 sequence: CASSLVRGLAGGWISYEQYF. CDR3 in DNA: TGTGCCAGCAGCTTAGTCCGGGGACTAGCGGGAGGATGGATTTCCTACGAGCAGTACTTC.

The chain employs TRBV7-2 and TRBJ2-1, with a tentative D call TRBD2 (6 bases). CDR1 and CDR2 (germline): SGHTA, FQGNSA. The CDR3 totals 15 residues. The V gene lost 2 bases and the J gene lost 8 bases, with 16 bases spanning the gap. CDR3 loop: CASSLKGLSYDEQFF. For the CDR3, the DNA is TGTGCCAGCAGCTTAAAGGGACTGAGTTATGATGAGCAGTTCTTC.

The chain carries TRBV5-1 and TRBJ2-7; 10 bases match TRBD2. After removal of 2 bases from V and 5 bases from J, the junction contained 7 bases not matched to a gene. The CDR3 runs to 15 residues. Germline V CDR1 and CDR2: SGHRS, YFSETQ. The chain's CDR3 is CASSFEASGSHEQYF. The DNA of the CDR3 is TGCGCCAGCAGCTTTGAGGCTAGCGGGAGTCACGAGCAGTACTTC.

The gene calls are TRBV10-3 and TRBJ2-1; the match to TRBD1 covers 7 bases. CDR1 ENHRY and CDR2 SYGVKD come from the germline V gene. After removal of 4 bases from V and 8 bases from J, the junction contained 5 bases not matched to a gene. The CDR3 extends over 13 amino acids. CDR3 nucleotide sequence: TGTGCCATCAGTGGACAGGGTCTGGATGAGCAGTTCTTC. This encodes CAISGQGLDEQFF.

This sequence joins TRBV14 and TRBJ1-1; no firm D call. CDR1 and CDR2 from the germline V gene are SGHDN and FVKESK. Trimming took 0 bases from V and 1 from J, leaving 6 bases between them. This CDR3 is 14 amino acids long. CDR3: CASSQDLGNTEAFF. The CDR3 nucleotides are TGTGCCAGCAGCCAAGATCTAGGGAACACTGAAGCTTTCTTT.

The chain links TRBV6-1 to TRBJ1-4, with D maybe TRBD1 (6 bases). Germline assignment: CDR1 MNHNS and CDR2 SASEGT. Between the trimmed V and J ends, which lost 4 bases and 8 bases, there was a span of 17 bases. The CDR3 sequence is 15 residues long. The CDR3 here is CASSAAGAREEKLFF. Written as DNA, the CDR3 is TGTGCCAGCAGTGCTGCGGGGGCGAGGGAGGAAAAACTGTTTTTT.

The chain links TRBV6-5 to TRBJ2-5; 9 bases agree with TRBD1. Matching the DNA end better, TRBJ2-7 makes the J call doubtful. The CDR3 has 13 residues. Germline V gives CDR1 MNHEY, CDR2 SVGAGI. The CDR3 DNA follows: TGTGCCAGCAGTACCGGGACAGGGAACGAGCAGTACTTC. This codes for CASSTGTGNEQYF.

Written as DNA, the CDR3 is TGCGCCAGCAGCCCTGTTGCCGGACTAAACAATGAGCAGTTCTTC. Amino acid sequence: CASSPVAGLNNEQFF. The V call is TRBV5-1, the J call TRBJ2-1; tentative D call: TRBD2 (6 bases). CDR3 length: 15 amino acids. Trimming stripped 4 bases from V and 5 bases from J, with 16 bases between. Looked up from germline, CDR1 is SGHRS and CDR2 is YFSETQ.

The DNA of the CDR3 is TGTGCCAGCAGCTTGGTGGGGACTAGAGAGACTTCTGACAATGAGCAGTTCTTC. Translation: CASSLVGTRETSDNEQFF. The chain has TRBV7-7 and TRBJ2-1; the match to TRBD2 covers 8 bases. Germline loops: CDR1 SSHAT, CDR2 FNYEAQ (reference sequence). The CDR3 spans 18 residues. V gave up 3 bases and J gave up 5 bases; unmatched junction bases: 15. The full variable domain, with the rest looked up from reference TRBV7-7 and TRBJ2-1, is GAGVSQSPRYKVTKRGQDVTLRCDPISSHATLYWYQQALGQGPEFLTYFNYEAQPDKSGLPSDRFSAERPEGSISTLTIQRTEQRDSAMYRCASSLVGTRETSDNEQFFGPGTRLTVL.

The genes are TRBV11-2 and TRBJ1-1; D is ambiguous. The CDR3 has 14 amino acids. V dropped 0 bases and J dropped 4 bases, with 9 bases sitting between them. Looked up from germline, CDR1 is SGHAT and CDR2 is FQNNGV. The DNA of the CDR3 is TGTGCCAGCAGCTTAGATCTCCTTAGCACTGAAGCTTTCTTT. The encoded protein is CASSLDLLSTEAFF.

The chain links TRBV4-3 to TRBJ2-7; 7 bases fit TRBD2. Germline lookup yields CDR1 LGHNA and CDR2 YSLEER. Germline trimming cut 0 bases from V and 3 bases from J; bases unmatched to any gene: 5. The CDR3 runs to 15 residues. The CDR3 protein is CASSQDRRGNYEQYF. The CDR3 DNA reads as TGCGCCAGCAGCCAAGACCGGCGGGGGAACTACGAGCAGTACTTC.

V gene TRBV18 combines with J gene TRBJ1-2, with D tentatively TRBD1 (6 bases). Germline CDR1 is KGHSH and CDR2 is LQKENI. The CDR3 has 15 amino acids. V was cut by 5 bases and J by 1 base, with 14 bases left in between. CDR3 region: CASSSDRSLNYGYTF. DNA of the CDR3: TGTGCCAGCTCATCGGACAGATCACTTAACTATGGCTACACCTTC.

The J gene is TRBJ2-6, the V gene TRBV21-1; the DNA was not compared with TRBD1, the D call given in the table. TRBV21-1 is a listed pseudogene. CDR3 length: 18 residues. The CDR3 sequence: CASSRERGQRSGANGLTF. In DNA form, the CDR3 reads TGTGCCAGCAGCCGAGAAAGGGGACAACGATCTGGGGCCAACGGCCTGACTTTC.

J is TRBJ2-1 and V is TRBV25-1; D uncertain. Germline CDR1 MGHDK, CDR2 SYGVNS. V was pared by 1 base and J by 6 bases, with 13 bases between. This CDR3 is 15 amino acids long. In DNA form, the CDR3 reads TGTGCCAGCAGTGAATGGGTAGAAGGAGTCAATGAGCAGTTCTTC. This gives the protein CASSEWVEGVNEQFF.

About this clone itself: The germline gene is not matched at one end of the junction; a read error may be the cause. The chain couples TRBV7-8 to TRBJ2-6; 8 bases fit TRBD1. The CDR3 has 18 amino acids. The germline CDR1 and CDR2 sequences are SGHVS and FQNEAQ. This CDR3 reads CASSSKQGERTGANGLTF. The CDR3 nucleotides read TGTGCCAGCAGCTCCAAACAGGGGGAAAGGACTGGGGCCAACGGCCTGACTTTC. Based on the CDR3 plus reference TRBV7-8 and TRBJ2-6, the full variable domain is GAGVSQSPRYKVAKRGQDVALRCDPISGHVSLFWYQQALGQGPEFLTYFQNEAQLDKSGLPSDRFFAERPEGSVSTLKIQRTQQEDSAVYLCASSSKQGERTGANGLTFGAGSRLTVL.

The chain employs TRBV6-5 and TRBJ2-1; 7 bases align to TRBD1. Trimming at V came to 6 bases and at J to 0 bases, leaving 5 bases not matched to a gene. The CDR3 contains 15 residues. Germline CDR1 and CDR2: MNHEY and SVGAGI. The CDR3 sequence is CASRGTVISYNEQFF. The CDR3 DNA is TGTGCCAGCAGGGGGACAGTTATCTCCTACAATGAGCAGTTCTTC.

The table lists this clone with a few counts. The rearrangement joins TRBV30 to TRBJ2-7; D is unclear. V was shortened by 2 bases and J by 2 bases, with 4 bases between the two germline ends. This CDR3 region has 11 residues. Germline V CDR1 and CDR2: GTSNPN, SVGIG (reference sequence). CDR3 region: CAWSRAYEQYF. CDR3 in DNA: TGTGCCTGGAGTCGGGCCTACGAGCAGTACTTC.

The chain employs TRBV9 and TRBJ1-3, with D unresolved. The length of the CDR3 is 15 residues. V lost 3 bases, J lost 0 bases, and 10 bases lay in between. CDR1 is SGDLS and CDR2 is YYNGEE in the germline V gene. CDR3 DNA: TGTGCCAGCAGCGGAAGCGGGCTCTCTGGAAACACCATATATTTT. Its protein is CASSGSGLSGNTIYF.

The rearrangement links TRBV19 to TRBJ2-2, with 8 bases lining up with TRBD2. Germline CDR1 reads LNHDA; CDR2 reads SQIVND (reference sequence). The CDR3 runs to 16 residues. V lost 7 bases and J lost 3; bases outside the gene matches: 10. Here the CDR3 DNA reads TGTGCCAGTACCTTGAGTAGCGGGATGTACACCGGGGAGCTGTTTTTT. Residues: CASTLSSGMYTGELFF.